This T cell receptor (beta chain) was identified in a study of T cell responses to AZD1222 COVID-19 vaccine. Study-wide results and caveats: Clonal diversity may have been underestimated, and the donors were mostly white British, with more females than males. Receipt of two AZD1222 doses was followed by a rise in Spike-specific TCR breadth and depth.

Of note for this clone: Its cognate antigen is unknown.

Method: immunoSEQ multiplex PCR; TCRdb's copy keeps in-frame clones and lacks some. This table holds 150,000 or so clones, 80% to 90% found once. Per germline, CDR1 GTSNPN and CDR2 SVGIG (reference sequence). The CDR3 consists of 16 residues. V was trimmed by 2 bases and J by 4 bases, leaving 20 bases between them. The material sequenced was peripheral blood, taken on day 0 of AZD1222 vaccination. This chain links TRBV30 with TRBJ1-2; D gene unclear. The TCR was taken from an adult in good health. CDR3 protein: CAWSTPGHKDSYGYTF. CDR3 nucleotide sequence: TGTGCCTGGAGTACACCCGGGCATAAAGATTCCTATGGCTACACCTTC.